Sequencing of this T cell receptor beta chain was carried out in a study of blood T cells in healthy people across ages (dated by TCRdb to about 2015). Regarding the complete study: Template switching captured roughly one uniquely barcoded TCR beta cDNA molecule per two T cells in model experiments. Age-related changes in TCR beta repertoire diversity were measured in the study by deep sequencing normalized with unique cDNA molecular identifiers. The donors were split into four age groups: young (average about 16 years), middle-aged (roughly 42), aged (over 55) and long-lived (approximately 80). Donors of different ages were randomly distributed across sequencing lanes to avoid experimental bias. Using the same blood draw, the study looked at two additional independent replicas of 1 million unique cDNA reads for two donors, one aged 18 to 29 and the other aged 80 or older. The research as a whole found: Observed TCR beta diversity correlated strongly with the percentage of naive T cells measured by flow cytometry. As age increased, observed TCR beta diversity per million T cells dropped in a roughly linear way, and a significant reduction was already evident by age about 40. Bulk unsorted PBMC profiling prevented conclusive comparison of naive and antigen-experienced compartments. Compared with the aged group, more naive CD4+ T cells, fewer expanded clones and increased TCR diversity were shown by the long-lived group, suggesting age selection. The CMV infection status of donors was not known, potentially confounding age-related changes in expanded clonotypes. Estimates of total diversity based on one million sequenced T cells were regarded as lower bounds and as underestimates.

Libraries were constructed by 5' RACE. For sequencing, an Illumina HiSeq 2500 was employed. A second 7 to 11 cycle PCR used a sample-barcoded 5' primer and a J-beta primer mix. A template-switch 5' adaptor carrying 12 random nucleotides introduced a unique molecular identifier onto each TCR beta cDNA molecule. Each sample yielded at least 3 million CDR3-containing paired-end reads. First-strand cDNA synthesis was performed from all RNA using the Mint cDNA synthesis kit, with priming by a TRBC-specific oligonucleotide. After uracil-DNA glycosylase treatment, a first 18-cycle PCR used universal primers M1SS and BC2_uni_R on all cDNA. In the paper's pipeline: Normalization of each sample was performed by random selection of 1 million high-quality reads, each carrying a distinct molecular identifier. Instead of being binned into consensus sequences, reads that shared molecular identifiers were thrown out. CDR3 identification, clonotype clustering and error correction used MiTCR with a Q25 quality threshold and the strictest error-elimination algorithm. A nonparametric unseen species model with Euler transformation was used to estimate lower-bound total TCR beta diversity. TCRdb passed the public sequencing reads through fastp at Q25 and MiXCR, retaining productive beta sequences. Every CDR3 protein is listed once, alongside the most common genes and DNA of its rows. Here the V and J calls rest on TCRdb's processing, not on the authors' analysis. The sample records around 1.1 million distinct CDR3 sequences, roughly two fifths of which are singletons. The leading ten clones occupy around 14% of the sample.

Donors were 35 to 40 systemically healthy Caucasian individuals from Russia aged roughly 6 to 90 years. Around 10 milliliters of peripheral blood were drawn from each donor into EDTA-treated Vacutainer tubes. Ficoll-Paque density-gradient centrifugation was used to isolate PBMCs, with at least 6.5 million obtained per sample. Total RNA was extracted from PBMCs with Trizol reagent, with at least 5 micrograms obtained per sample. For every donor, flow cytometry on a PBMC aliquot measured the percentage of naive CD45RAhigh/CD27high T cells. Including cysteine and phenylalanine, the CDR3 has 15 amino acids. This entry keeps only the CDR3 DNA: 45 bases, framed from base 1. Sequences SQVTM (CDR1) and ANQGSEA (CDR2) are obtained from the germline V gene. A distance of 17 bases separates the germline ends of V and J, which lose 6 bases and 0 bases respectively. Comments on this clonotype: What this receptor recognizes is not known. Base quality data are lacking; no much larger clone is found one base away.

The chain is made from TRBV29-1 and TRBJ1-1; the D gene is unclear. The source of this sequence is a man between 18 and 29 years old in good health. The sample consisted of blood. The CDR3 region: CSVDPPGLMNTEAFF. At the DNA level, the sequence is TGCAGCGTCGATCCCCCCGGACTGATGAACACTGAAGCTTTCTTT.